The 20 T cell receptor beta chains given below trace back to one sample, sequenced in a study of metastatic and nonmetastatic thyroid tumors. TCRdb re-called clones from the PCR reads using MiXCR. The sample holds 50,000 or so clones, more than 20% seen once. All patients were untreated before thyroid surgery. Input material: blood. The receptors originated from a male donor with papillary thyroid cancer or a benign thyroid nodule (not recorded which). Some clones in this sample may be carry-over from other donors' samples.

The V call is TRBV30, the J call TRBJ1-2, with a possible D match to TRBD1 (5 bases). The germline V gene encodes CDR1 GTSNPN and CDR2 SVGIG (reference sequence). V was trimmed by 5 bases and J by 2 bases, leaving 12 bases between them. The CDR3 totals 13 residues. The chain's CDR3 is CAWDRQSNYGYTF. The CDR3 DNA reads TGTGCCTGGGATAGACAGTCGAACTATGGCTACACCTTC. Together with reference TRBV30 and TRBJ1-2, the CDR3 gives the full variable domain: SQTIHQWPATLVQPVGSPLSLECTVEGTSNPNLYWYRQAAGRGLQLLFYSVGIGQISSEVPQNLSASRPQDRQFILSSKKLLLSDSGFYLCAWDRQSNYGYTFGSGTRLTVV.

This clone occurred many times. This chain connects TRBV12-3 or TRBV12-4 to TRBJ1-5; D is uncertain. The CDR3 sequence is 14 residues long. Trimming shortened V by 6 bases and J by 3 bases, and 12 bases separated the two germline ends. The CDR3 region is CASSLRGINQPQHF. The CDR3 region has the DNA TGTGCCAGCAGCCTCAGAGGGATCAATCAGCCCCAGCATTTT.

The chain links TRBV5-4 to TRBJ1-1; TRBD1 aligns across 7 bases. CDR3 length: 15 residues. Germline values: CDR1 SGHNT, CDR2 YYREEE (reference sequence). V shed 0 bases and J 0 bases; nucleotides not matched to a gene: 2. CDR3 nucleotides: TGTGCCAGCAGCTTGGGGGGGACAGTGAACACTGAAGCTTTCTTT. Translating gives CASSLGGTVNTEAFF.

This clone was seen ten or more times. This chain links TRBV24-1 with TRBJ2-5; D remains unclear. The CDR3 is 15 residues long. The V end lost 0 bases, the J end lost 2 bases, and 9 bases lay between the germline ends. CDR1 and CDR2 from the germline V gene are KGHDR and SFDVKD. The CDR3 loop reads CATSDLNLDQETQYF. The CDR3 region has the DNA TGTGCCACCAGTGATTTGAATCTGGATCAAGAGACCCAGTACTTC.

V is TRBV4-1 and J is TRBJ1-1; a weak D match, TRBD1 (5 bases). The CDR3 consists of 19 residues. Trimming stripped 0 bases from V and 1 base from J, with 21 bases between. In germline, CDR1 is MGHRA, CDR2 YSYEKL. In DNA, the CDR3 is TGCGCCAGCAGCCAAGACCGACAAGGCAGGGACGGAAAGAACACTGAAGCTTTCTTT. This sequence encodes CASSQDRQGRDGKNTEAFF.

This clone was detected ten times or more. J is TRBJ2-7 and V is TRBV6-1, with 7 bases fitting TRBD2. The CDR3 runs 14 residues. V lost 6 bases, J lost 4 bases, and 9 bases stayed unmatched. Germline values: CDR1 MNHNS, CDR2 SASEGT. The CDR3 DNA sequence: TGTGCCAGCAGCCCTTCTAGCGGAGAGTACGAGCAGTACTTC. Protein: CASSPSSGEYEQYF.

A note on this clone: Because it lacks the conserved phenylalanine or tryptophan at the end, this CDR3 is likely a read error. The rearrangement uses TRBV27 and TRBJ1-1, with TRBD1 matching 7 bases. Germline V CDR1 and CDR2: MNHEY, SMNVEV (reference sequence). The CDR3 extends over 14 amino acids. After removal of 8 bases from V and 5 bases from J, the junction contained 11 bases not matched to a gene. The CDR3 DNA follows: TGTGCCAGCTGTGCCGGGACAGATTTTACTGAAGCTTTCCTT. Translation: CASCAGTDFTEAFL.

The table lists this clone with many counts. The genes are TRBV6-2 or TRBV6-3 and TRBJ2-7, with a possible D match to TRBD1 (5 bases). Germline-derived CDR1 and CDR2 are MNHEY and SVGEGT. V was pared by 1 base and J by 5 bases, with 9 bases between. The CDR3 totals 13 residues. Here the CDR3 reads CASSYYRGNEQYF. CDR3 DNA: TGTGCCAGCAGTTACTATAGGGGAAACGAGCAGTACTTC.

This clone appeared many times. Here the CDR3 reads CSARVFDREYTF. Written as DNA, the CDR3 is TGCAGTGCTAGAGTCTTCGACAGGGAATACACCTTC. J is TRBJ1-2 and V is TRBV20-1, with 7 nucleotides matching TRBD1. The CDR3 is 12 amino acids. V trimming: 1 base; J trimming: 11 bases; junction bases outside the gene matches: 7. The germline V gene has CDR1 DFQATT and CDR2 SNEGSKA (reference sequence).

V usage is TRBV11-2 and J usage is TRBJ1-3; tentatively, D is TRBD1 (5 bases). Between the trimmed V and J ends, which lost 5 bases and 0 bases, there was a span of 14 bases. The CDR3 totals 16 residues. The V gene's germline CDR1 is SGHAT and CDR2 FQNNGV. The CDR3 region has the DNA TGTGCCAGCAGCCCCACAGGTTTCCCCTCTGGAAACACCATATATTTT. This encodes CASSPTGFPSGNTIYF. Using reference TRBV11-2 and TRBJ1-3 for the parts outside the CDR3, the full variable domain is EAGVAQSPRYKIIEKRQSVAFWCNPISGHATLYWYQQILGQGPKLLIQFQNNGVVDDSQLPKDRFSAERLKGVDSTLKIQPAKLEDSAVYLCASSPTGFPSGNTIYFGEGSWLTVV.

This clone was picked up a small number of times. V and J are TRBV28 and TRBJ1-1; D remains unclear. Trimming cost V 6 bases and J 4 bases, with 15 bases left between them. The germline CDR1 and CDR2 sequences are MDHEN and SYDVKM. CDR3 length: 14 residues. For the CDR3, the DNA is TGTGCCAGCAGAGAGACCGATTCGGCCACTGAAGCTTTCTTT. This gives the protein CASRETDSATEAFF.

This clone was counted at least ten times. The rearrangement uses TRBV5-1 and TRBJ2-5, with D perhaps assigned TRBD1 or TRBD2 (6 bases each). V was pared by 1 base and J by 4 bases, with 11 bases between. Per the germline V gene, CDR1 is SGHRS and CDR2 is YFSETQ. This CDR3 is built from 14 residues. DNA of the CDR3: TGCGCCAGCAGCTTGTACGGGGGCCGAGAGACCCAGTACTTC. Protein: CASSLYGGRETQYF.

This clone was observed a handful of times. This chain links TRBV27 with TRBJ2-7; TRBD2 might be the D (5 bases). Trimming shortened V by 7 bases and J by 5 bases, and 18 bases separated the two germline ends. CDR1 is MNHEY and CDR2 is SMNVEV in the germline V gene (reference sequence). The length of the CDR3 is 14 residues. The CDR3 spells CASIPRGAHHEQYF. CDR3 in DNA: TGTGCCAGCATCCCTCGGGGTGCCCACCACGAGCAGTACTTC.

This clone was observed many times. The chain is built from TRBV6-1 and TRBJ2-7; D is ambiguous. This CDR3 comprises 13 residues. V was trimmed by 6 bases and J by 3 bases, leaving 12 bases between them. The V gene's germline CDR1 is MNHNS and CDR2 SASEGT. This chain's CDR3 is CASRVSELYEQYF. The DNA of the CDR3 is TGTGCCAGCAGAGTTTCAGAGCTCTACGAGCAGTACTTC.

This clone has a handful of counts. The chain is built from TRBV6-1 and TRBJ1-3, with D perhaps TRBD1 (6 bases). The length of the CDR3 is 15 residues. Deletions cut 7 bases from V and 1 base from J, with 14 bases between. The V gene's germline CDR1 is MNHNS and CDR2 SASEGT. CDR3 DNA sequence: TGTGCCAGCAAAGATAGGGGGAGGTCTGGAAACACCATATATTTT. Translated, it gives CASKDRGRSGNTIYF.

The V call is TRBV7-2, the J call TRBJ2-5; 9 bases agree with TRBD1. Germline loops: CDR1 SGHTA, CDR2 FQGNSA. Trimming at V came to 3 bases and at J to 5 bases, leaving 1 base not matched to a gene. The CDR3 length is 13 residues. CDR3 amino acids: CASSFDRGETQYF. CDR3 DNA sequence: TGTGCCAGCAGCTTTGACAGGGGGGAGACCCAGTACTTC.

This clone was recorded many times. A read error is possible here, since a much larger clone lies one base away. The rearrangement uses TRBV10-3 and TRBJ2-7; TRBD2 agrees at 9 bases. This CDR3 is built from 17 residues. Germline CDR1 reads ENHRY; CDR2 reads SYGVKD. V was clipped by 0 bases and J by 2 bases; unmatched bases: 8. The CDR3 sequence is CAISESVGLAPTYEQYF. CDR3 nucleotide sequence: TGTGCCATCAGTGAGTCGGTCGGACTAGCGCCAACCTACGAGCAGTACTTC.

This clone was observed many times. V usage is TRBV3-1 and J usage is TRBJ2-1; 13 bases line up with TRBD2. The V and J ends lost 6 bases and 0 bases, in that order; junction bases with no gene match: 14. Germline V CDR1 and CDR2: LGHDT, YNNKEL (reference sequence). This CDR3 is 20 amino acids long. The DNA of the CDR3 is TGTGCCAGCAGACCAGGACTAGCGGGAGCCACCGCTCTCTCCTACAATGAGCAGTTCTTC. Its translation: CASRPGLAGATALSYNEQFF.

This clone has at least ten counts. V gene TRBV24-1 combines with J gene TRBJ2-6; the D is unclear. From germline, CDR1 is KGHDR and CDR2 SFDVKD. Between the trimmed V and J ends, which lost 3 bases and 11 bases, there was a span of 13 bases. The CDR3 has 14 amino acids. The CDR3 loop reads CATSDPRLHDVLTF. Written as DNA, the CDR3 is TGTGCCACCAGTGATCCGCGACTCCACGACGTCCTGACTTTC.

As concerns this clone: It may be a read error: a sequence one base away is much more abundant. This chain uses TRBV29-1 with TRBJ2-1; D is possibly TRBD1 or TRBD2 (5 bases each). The ends were cut back, 7 bases at V and 10 bases at J, with 20 bases in the middle. CDR1 SQVTM and CDR2 ANQGSEA come from the germline V gene. The CDR3 extends over 13 amino acids. In DNA form, the CDR3 reads TGCAGCGGCAGGGACGGGACCGCGCGGGAGCAGTTCTTC. Amino acid sequence: CSGRDGTAREQFF.